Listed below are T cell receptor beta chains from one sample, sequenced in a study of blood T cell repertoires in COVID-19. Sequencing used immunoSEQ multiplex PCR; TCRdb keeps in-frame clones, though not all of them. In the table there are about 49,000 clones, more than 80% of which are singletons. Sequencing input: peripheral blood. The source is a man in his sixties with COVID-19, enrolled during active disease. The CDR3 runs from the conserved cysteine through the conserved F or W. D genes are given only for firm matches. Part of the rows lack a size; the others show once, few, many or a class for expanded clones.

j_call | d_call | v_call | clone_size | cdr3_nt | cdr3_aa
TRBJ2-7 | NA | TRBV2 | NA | TGTGCCAGCAGGGTAAGCCAAACCTACGAGCAGTACTTC | CASRVSQTYEQYF
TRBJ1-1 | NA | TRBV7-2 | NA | TGTGCCAGCAGCTTATTACAGGGTACGGGAACTGAAGCTTTCTTT | CASSLLQGTGTEAFF
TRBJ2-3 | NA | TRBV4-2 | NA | TGTGCCAGCAGCCAAGTCAGAACAGATACGCAGTATTTT | CASSQVRTDTQYF
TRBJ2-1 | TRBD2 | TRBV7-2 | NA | TGTGCCAGCAGCCCCCGGGGACTAGCGGGGAGTGATTACAATGAGCAGTTCTTC | CASSPRGLAGSDYNEQFF
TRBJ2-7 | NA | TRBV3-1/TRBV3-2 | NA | TGTGCCAGCAGCCTGACCGCAGGGGGGTCAGGCGAGCAGTACTTC | CASSLTAGGSGEQYF
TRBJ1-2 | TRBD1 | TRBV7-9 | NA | TGTGCCAGCAGCTCCACGGACAGGGGTAACTATGGCTACACCTTC | CASSSTDRGNYGYTF
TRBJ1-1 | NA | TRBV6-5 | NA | TGTGCCAGCAGTTACGGAGGTTCCTGGAACACTGAAGCTTTCTTT | CASSYGGSWNTEAFF
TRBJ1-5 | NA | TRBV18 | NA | TGTGCCAGCTCACCTCTTGGAACAGGTCCGTCAAGTCAGCCCCAGCATTTT | CASSPLGTGPSSQPQHF
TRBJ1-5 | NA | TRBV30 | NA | TGTGCCTGGAGTTCTTATTTACGAGGCAATCAGCCCCAGCATTTT | CAWSSYLRGNQPQHF
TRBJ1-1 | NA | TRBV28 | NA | TGTGCCAGCAATCAAAACACTGAAGCTTTCTTT | CASNQNTEAFF
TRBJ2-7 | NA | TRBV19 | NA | TGTGCCAGTAGTATAGGTGGCCGCAATTCCGACGAGCAGTACTTC | CASSIGGRNSDEQYF
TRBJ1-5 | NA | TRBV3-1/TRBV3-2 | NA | TGTGCCAGCAGCCACCTCTCCAGCAATCAGCCCCAGCATTTT | CASSHLSSNQPQHF
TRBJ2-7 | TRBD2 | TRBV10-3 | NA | TGTGCCGCCTCTCCCGCTAGCGGCGAGCAGTACTTC | CAASPASGEQYF
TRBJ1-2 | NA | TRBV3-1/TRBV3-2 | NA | TGTGCCAGCCGGGACCTGGGAGGTGGCTACACCTTC | CASRDLGGGYTF
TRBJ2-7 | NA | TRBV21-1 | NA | TGTGCCAGCAGCAAGACTGGTGCGCCCACTTACGAGCAGTACTTC | CASSKTGAPTYEQYF
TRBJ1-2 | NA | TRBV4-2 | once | TGTGCCAGCAGCCAACCTGAACCCCCCCCGGGGGGCTACACCTTC | CASSQPEPPPGGYTF
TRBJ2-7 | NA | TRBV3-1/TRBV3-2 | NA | TGTGCCAGCAGCCAGGCCGCCCAATCCGACGAGCAGTACTTC | CASSQAAQSDEQYF
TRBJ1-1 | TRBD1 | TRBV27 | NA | TGTGCCAGCAGTTTGGGGTCAGGGGGCACTGAAGCTTTCTTT | CASSLGSGGTEAFF
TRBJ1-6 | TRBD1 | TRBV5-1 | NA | TGCGCCAGCAGCTTTTACGGGACAGAAGATTCACCCCTCCACTTT | CASSFYGTEDSPLHF
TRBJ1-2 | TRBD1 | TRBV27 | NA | TGTGCCAGCAGTGCCCAGGGACAGGGAGTTGGCTATGGCTACACCTTC | CASSAQGQGVGYGYTF
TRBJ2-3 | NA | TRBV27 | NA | TGTGCCAGCAGTTTGTGGCGGAGCACAGATACGCAGTATTTT | CASSLWRSTDTQYF
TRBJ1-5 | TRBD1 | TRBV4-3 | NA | TGCGCCAGCAGCCAATACCGGGACAGGGCGGATCAGCCCCAGCATTTT | CASSQYRDRADQPQHF
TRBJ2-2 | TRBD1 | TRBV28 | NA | TGTGCCAGCAGACCGACTACGGGACAGGGGGCTTCCGGGGAGCTGTTTTTT | CASRPTTGQGASGELFF
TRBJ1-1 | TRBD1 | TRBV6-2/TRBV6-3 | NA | TGTGCCAGCAGCTTCTCGACAGGGGGGTCTGTCTTT | CASSFSTGGSVF
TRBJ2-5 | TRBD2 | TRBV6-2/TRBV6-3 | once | TGTGCCAGCAGTTCCATGGCGGGAGAAAGGGGGACCCAGTACTTC | CASSSMAGERGTQYF
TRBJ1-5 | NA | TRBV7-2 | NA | TGTGCCAGCAGCGGAGGGAATCAGCCCCAGCATTTT | CASSGGNQPQHF
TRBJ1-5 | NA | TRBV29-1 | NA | TGCAGCGTCAGAGCCAGGGGACGCAATCAGCCCCAGCATTTT | CSVRARGRNQPQHF
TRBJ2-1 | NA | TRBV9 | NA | TGTGCCAGCAGCGAGATGGGGGCCGCCTCCTACAATGAGCAGTTCTTC | CASSEMGAASYNEQFF
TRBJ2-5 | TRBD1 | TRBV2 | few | TGTGCCAGCAGGAGGAGACAGGGGGGCCAAGAGACCCAGTACTTC | CASRRRQGGQETQYF